The 19 T cell receptor beta chains listed next were all sequenced from one sample in a study of Ad26.COV2.S vaccination and SARS-CoV-2 variants. Treatment denoted: 15 to 20 received Ad26.COV2.S at low or high dose, single or two shots; several received placebo; per-sample allocation not given. Material that was analyzed had been drawn on day 63 after the first vaccine or placebo injection. Assay used: immunoSEQ multiplex PCR; TCRdb lists only in-frame clones, some missing. The repertoire has some 250,000 clones, approximately 88% of them found once; the top ten carry approximately 12%. Source: peripheral blood, taken in a trial of Ad26.COV2.S vaccine versus placebo. Receptors were obtained from a person between 18 and 59 years old who received the Ad26.COV2.S COVID-19 vaccine or a placebo.

This clone occurred a few times. The rearrangement uses TRBV13 and TRBJ1-1; D unclear. This CDR3 has 12 residues. Per germline, CDR1 PRHDT and CDR2 FYEKMQ (reference sequence). V lost 1 base to trimming and J lost 1 base, with 1 base between them. The CDR3 DNA follows: TGTGCCAGCAGCTTAGAGAACACTGAAGCTTTCTTT. Its translation is CASSLENTEAFF.

This clone was seen a single time. The V gene is TRBV2, the J gene TRBJ2-1; weak D call: TRBD2 (6 bases). The length of the CDR3 is 16 residues. Germline V gene lookup returns CDR1 SNHLY and CDR2 FYNNEI. V dropped 3 bases and J dropped 6 bases, with 18 bases sitting between them. CDR3 loop: CASSEDPPGLGNEQFF. In DNA, the CDR3 is TGTGCCAGCAGTGAGGACCCCCCGGGACTGGGCAATGAGCAGTTCTTC.

This clone was observed a handful of times. The chain links TRBV6-1 to TRBJ2-1, with 10 bases that match TRBD2. Germline CDR1 MNHNS, CDR2 SASEGT. V trimming: 4 bases; J trimming: 5 bases; junction bases outside the gene matches: 11. The CDR3 runs 17 residues. Here the CDR3 DNA reads TGTGCCAGCAGTGCTCTAGCGGGAGCCGGTGCGGACAATGAGCAGTTCTTC. This sequence encodes CASSALAGAGADNEQFF.

This rearrangement joins TRBV28 to TRBJ1-2, with D perhaps matching TRBD1 (5 bases). Trimming removed 5 bases at V and 4 bases at J, with 14 bases between. The CDR3 covers 14 residues. Germline V lookup: CDR1 MDHEN, CDR2 SYDVKM. This chain's CDR3 is CASSLDLGVYGYTF. The CDR3 DNA follows: TGTGCCAGCAGTCTAGATCTGGGGGTCTATGGCTACACCTTC.

The chain combines TRBV6-2 or TRBV6-3 with TRBJ2-5; D is uncertain. In germline, CDR1 is MNHEY, CDR2 SVGEGT. Trimming cost V 4 bases and J 5 bases, with 20 bases left between them. This CDR3 comprises 16 residues. The CDR3 protein is CASSSNLIDRWETQYF. CDR3 nucleotides: TGTGCCAGCAGTTCCAATTTGATTGACCGCTGGGAGACCCAGTACTTC.

The gene calls are TRBV4-3 and TRBJ1-1; D is perhaps TRBD1 (5 bases). V gave up 4 bases and J gave up 6 bases, with 18 bases separating them. The CDR3 contains 15 residues. Germline V lookup: CDR1 LGHNA, CDR2 YSLEER. The CDR3 DNA reads as TGCGCCAGCAGCCCAGGAGTGGGGGGGGGTGCTGAAGCTTTCTTT. Its translation is CASSPGVGGGAEAFF.

The chain has TRBV7-2 and TRBJ2-3, with TRBD2 matching over 8 bases. Germline V gene data show CDR1 as SGHTA and CDR2 as FQGNSA. The CDR3 loop spans 15 amino acids. V shed 3 bases and J 5 bases; nucleotides not matched to a gene: 7. CDR3 coding DNA: TGTGCCAGCAGCTTTAACGGGGGGGCCGGAGATACGCAGTATTTT. Translation: CASSFNGGAGDTQYF.

In regard to this clone: Relative to the germline gene, one junction end is altered; a read error may explain this. This rearrangement joins TRBV5-1 to TRBJ2-1; D remains ambiguous. Germline loops: CDR1 SGHRS, CDR2 YFSETQ. The CDR3 covers 13 residues. CDR3 region: CASSPQHYDEQFF. Written as DNA, the CDR3 is TGCGCCAGCAGCCCCCAACACTACGATGAGCAGTTCTTC.

The chain carries TRBV24-1 and TRBJ2-1; a possible D gene is TRBD1 (6 bases). This CDR3 region has 16 residues. Germline CDR1 is KGHDR and CDR2 is SFDVKD. With 0 bases removed from V and 10 bases from J, the gap between germline ends came to 18 bases. CDR3 residues: CATSDLQGSRPGEQFF. For the CDR3, the DNA is TGTGCCACCAGTGATTTGCAGGGGAGTAGGCCCGGGGAGCAGTTCTTC.

V gene TRBV5-1 combines with J gene TRBJ2-2; 7 bases match TRBD2. Germline trimming cut 0 bases from V and 4 bases from J; bases unmatched to any gene: 3. The CDR3 is made up of 15 amino acids. Looked up from germline, CDR1 is SGHRS and CDR2 is YFSETQ. The chain's CDR3 is CASSLVVAGTGELFF. CDR3 in DNA: TGCGCCAGCAGCTTGGTCGTAGCGGGCACCGGGGAGCTGTTTTTT.

With respect to this clone: Mismatch with germline at one junction end may stem from a read error. The genes are TRBV7-6 and TRBJ2-5, with a weak D call TRBD2 (6 bases). Germline loops: CDR1 SGHVS, CDR2 FNYEAQ. CDR3 length equals 13 residues. CDR3 sequence: CASRSNGGETQYF. The CDR3 DNA follows: TGTGCTAGCAGATCAAACGGGGGAGAGACCCAGTACTTC. The full variable domain, completed using reference TRBV7-6 and TRBJ2-5, is GAGVSQSPRYKVTKRGQDVALRCDPISGHVSLYWYRQALGQGPEFLTYFNYEAQQDKSGLPNDRFSAERPEGSISTLTIQRTEQRDSAMYRCASRSNGGETQYFGPGTRLLVL.

This sequence joins TRBV28 and TRBJ1-3, with D uncertain. CDR3 size: 16 residues. Germline V gene sequence: CDR1 MDHEN, CDR2 SYDVKM. The V gene lost 3 bases and the J gene lost 1 base, with 13 bases spanning the gap. The CDR3 coding sequence is TGTGCCAGCAGTTTGGTTGGGCTTACATCTGGAAACACCATATATTTT. The encoded protein is CASSLVGLTSGNTIYF.

The gene calls are TRBV5-4 and TRBJ1-1, with D perhaps matching TRBD1 (6 bases). This CDR3 has 13 residues. Per germline, CDR1 SGHNT and CDR2 YYREEE (reference sequence). Trimming shortened V by 5 bases and J by 10 bases, and 18 bases separated the two germline ends. The DNA for the CDR3 is TGTGCCAGCAGAGTGGCTGGGGGGGGCGGAGCTTTCTTT. This translates into CASRVAGGGGAFF.

The table lists this clone with a count of one. The chain carries TRBV2 and TRBJ2-3; a possible D gene is TRBD2 (5 bases). The CDR3 is made up of 13 amino acids. Looked up from germline, CDR1 is SNHLY and CDR2 is FYNNEI. CDR3 region: CAAKAAPRDTQYF. As DNA, the CDR3 is TGTGCGGCGAAAGCGGCACCGAGGGATACGCAGTATTTT.

This clone is a singleton in its sample. The chain carries TRBV6-6 and TRBJ2-1; D call uncertain. This CDR3 is 15 amino acids long. V dropped 2 bases and J dropped 1 base, with 9 bases sitting between them. Germline-derived CDR1 and CDR2 are MNHNY and SVGAGI (reference sequence). The CDR3 nucleotides read TGTGCCAGCAGTTACAAGGCAGTTTCCTACAATGAGCAGTTCTTC. This translates into CASSYKAVSYNEQFF.

This chain joins TRBV10-3 and TRBJ1-6; TRBD1 agrees at 8 bases. This CDR3 has 15 amino acids. Germline CDR1 ENHRY, CDR2 SYGVKD. The ends lost 2 bases at V and 10 bases at J; junction bases unmatched: 7. The CDR3 region is CAISEVGRGLSPLHF. The DNA for the CDR3 is TGTGCCATCAGTGAGGTCGGCAGGGGGCTATCACCCCTCCACTTT.

The V and J genes are TRBV5-6 and TRBJ2-6, with 8 bases fitting TRBD1. This CDR3 has 16 amino acids. The V segment lost 2 bases and the J segment 4 bases; nucleotides outside the gene matches: 5. Germline loops: CDR1 SGHDT, CDR2 YYEEEE. The CDR3 spells CASSLTGGRGANVLTF. For the CDR3, the DNA is TGTGCCAGCAGCTTAACAGGGGGAAGAGGGGCCAACGTCCTGACTTTC.

This chain connects TRBV28 to TRBJ2-3; TRBD2 might be the D (6 bases). Between the trimmed V and J ends, which lost 4 bases and 8 bases, there was a span of 13 bases. There are 13 residues in the CDR3. Germline CDR1 and CDR2: MDHEN and SYDVKM. The CDR3 DNA sequence: TGTGCCAGCAGTTCGGGACTGCCACGTACGCAGTATTTT. Translated: CASSSGLPRTQYF.

This clone showed up many times. This chain uses TRBV7-2 with TRBJ1-2; D may be TRBD1 (6 bases). The CDR3 has 15 residues. Germline values: CDR1 SGHTA, CDR2 FQGNSA. With 1 base removed from V and 8 bases from J, the gap between germline ends came to 17 bases. CDR3 nucleotide sequence: TGTGCCAGCAGCTTAGGAGTGACAGGCCCAGGCGGCTACACCTTC. It translates to CASSLGVTGPGGYTF.